The clone carrying this T cell receptor beta chain was found a few times. RNA in amounts of roughly 0.5 to 1 ug was reverse transcribed with random hexamers. Coverage of TCR beta CDR3 amplification by immunoSEQ multiplex PCR extended to 54 Vbeta and 13 Jbeta. MiXCR, applied by TCRdb to the immunoSEQ multiplex PCR reads, yields one record per CDR3 protein. The sample gives more than 85,000 distinct CDR3 sequences, about 94% of which show up once; 0.3% to 0.35% is in the top ten. CDR1 and CDR2 (germline): SGHTA, FQGNSA. This CDR3 region has 13 residues. Deletions cut 1 base from V and 7 bases from J, with 11 bases between. The data derive from a study of CD8 T cells in Susac syndrome. Diagnostic criteria for definite or probable disease, in their recently defined form, were met by the patients with Susac syndrome.

The source is a human donor with Susac syndrome. Sequencing used CD4+ T cells from PBMCs. The chain couples TRBV7-2 to TRBJ2-7; no definite D call. This chain's CDR3 is CASSLVPPGEQYF. In DNA form, the CDR3 reads TGTGCCAGCAGCTTAGTCCCCCCCGGGGAGCAGTACTTC.